One and the same sample provided the 6 T cell receptor beta chains below, sequenced in a study of blood T cell repertoires in COVID-19. Profiling relied on immunoSEQ multiplex PCR, and the TCRdb table lists in-frame clones only, not all of them. This table holds about 210,000 clones, around 83% found once. The sequenced material came from peripheral blood. Every receptor here comes from a woman in her forties or fifties with acute or convalescent COVID-19.

The chain recombines TRBV13 with TRBJ2-3; weak D call: TRBD2 (5 bases). Germline-derived CDR1 and CDR2 are PRHDT and FYEKMQ (reference sequence). Trimming took 5 bases from V and 5 from J, leaving 14 bases between them. The CDR3 loop spans 14 amino acids. The CDR3 DNA is TGTGCCAGCAGCCTTTACGGACGGGAAGATACGCAGTATTTT. Protein sequence: CASSLYGREDTQYF.

V usage is TRBV3-1 (or the pseudogene TRBV3-2) and J usage is TRBJ2-1, with 11 bases matching TRBD2. CDR1 is LGHDT, CDR2 YNNKEL, per germline (reference sequence). V was clipped by 5 bases and J by 5 bases; unmatched bases: 8. There are 16 residues in the CDR3. CDR3 loop: CASSAPGLAAHNEQFF. CDR3 nucleotides: TGTGCCAGCAGCGCCCCGGGACTAGCGGCCCACAATGAGCAGTTCTTC.

DNA for the CDR3: TGTGCCAGCAGTCCCATAGCGGGAGGCTACGAGCAGTACTTC. It specifies CASSPIAGGYEQYF. This chain links TRBV6-5 with TRBJ2-7, with 10 bases matching TRBD2. Germline V gene lookup returns CDR1 MNHEY and CDR2 SVGAGI. This CDR3 is 14 amino acids long. Trimming cost V 5 bases and J 3 bases; bases outside gene matches: 4.

The V gene is TRBV1, the J gene TRBJ2-5; the D call in the table, TRBD1, was not verified against the DNA. TRBV1 is a listed pseudogene. The length of the CDR3 is 16 residues. The CDR3 DNA sequence: TGCACCAGCAGCCAGGATCCGGGCGAGGGGGAAGAGACCCAGTACTTC. Its translation: CTSSQDPGEGEETQYF.

V usage is TRBV5-1 and J usage is TRBJ1-1; TRBD1 matches at 11 bases. The trim removed 4 bases at V and 4 bases at J, leaving 6 bases unmatched. CDR1 SGHRS and CDR2 YFSETQ come from the germline V gene. This CDR3 region has 15 residues. The CDR3, as DNA: TGCGCCAGCAGCGGTAGGACAGGGGGCGGCACTGAAGCTTTCTTT. Translating it yields CASSGRTGGGTEAFF.

The chain employs TRBV7-2 and TRBJ1-5, with TRBD1 as a possible D gene (6 bases). Trimming removed 1 base at V and 2 bases at J, with 9 bases between. The CDR3 is made up of 15 amino acids. Germline CDR1 is SGHTA and CDR2 is FQGNSA. CDR3 sequence (DNA): TGTGCCAGCAGCTTAGACCAGGGGCGCAATCAGCCCCAGCATTTT. Translation gives CASSLDQGRNQPQHF.